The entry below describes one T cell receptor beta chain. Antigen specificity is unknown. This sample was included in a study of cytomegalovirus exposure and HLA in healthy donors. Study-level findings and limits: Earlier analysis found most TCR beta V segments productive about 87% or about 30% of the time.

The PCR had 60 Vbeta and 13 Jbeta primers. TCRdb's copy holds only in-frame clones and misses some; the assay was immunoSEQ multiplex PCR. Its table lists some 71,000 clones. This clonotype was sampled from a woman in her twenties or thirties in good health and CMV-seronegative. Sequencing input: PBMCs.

The CDR3 nucleotides read TGTGCCACCACCACCGGCGAGGGCTCCCTCTATGGCTACACCTTC. This sequence encodes CATTTGEGSLYGYTF. The chain carries TRBV15 and TRBJ1-2, with D hard to call. CDR1 is LNHNV, CDR2 YYDKDF, per germline (reference sequence). The CDR3 is made up of 15 amino acids. The V gene lost 7 bases and the J gene lost 4 bases, with 19 bases spanning the gap.